This entry describes one T cell receptor (beta chain). Antigen unknown. This CDR3 has 13 amino acids. Germline loops: CDR1 LGHNT, CDR2 FRNRAP. The V and J ends lost 5 bases and 3 bases respectively, with 8 bases between them. These data come from a study of OX40 agonist ivuxolimab in advanced cancers. Turning to the study itself: There were three patients with partial responses, one having hepatocellular carcinoma and two cutaneous melanoma. General study results and limits: The specificity for antigen of the expanded peripheral T cells was not determined. Among T cells, CD8+ cells averaged more expanded clones than CD4+ cells. Among the nonresponders, some also had low normalized T-cell clonal expansion.

Sequenced by immunoSEQ multiplex PCR; TCRdb stores in-frame clones only, minus some. The sample holds fewer than 45,000 clones, over 80% seen once. The chain has TRBV12-5 and TRBJ1-5, with unresolved D. This clonotype was sampled from an adult with an advanced solid tumor such as melanoma, head and neck, liver or kidney cancer. The source material was CD4+ or CD8+ T cells sorted from blood, sampled in a trial of the OX40 agonist ivuxolimab. CDR3: CASGPDINQPQHF. DNA of the CDR3: TGTGCTAGTGGTCCGGATATCAATCAGCCCCAGCATTTT.